These 18 T cell receptor beta chains were all obtained from the same sample, sequenced in a study of vaccination and CD4 T cells after COVID-19. Sequence data for DNA of cultured CD4+ T cells were generated by the Oncomine TCR Beta short-read assay. MiXCR was run by TCRdb on the PCR reads, yielding one entry per CDR3 protein. The table shows about 16,000 distinct CDR3 sequences, with 45% to 60% occurring only once. As to treatment: approximately 10-day PBMC culture with coronavirus spike peptide pools or control peptides (ViraFEST assay). Their antigens are not known. The input for sequencing was CD4+ T cells from blood, cultured in vitro, taken before SARS-CoV-2 vaccination. All receptors derive from a human donor who had recovered from COVID-19.

The genes are TRBV7-2 and TRBJ2-3; D unclear. CDR1 is SGHTA and CDR2 is FQGNSA in the germline V gene. The CDR3 is 13 amino acids. V was shortened by 6 bases and J by 4 bases, with 11 bases between the two germline ends. CDR3 sequence: CASRPKSADTQYF. CDR3 in DNA: TGTGCCAGCAGACCGAAAAGTGCAGATACGCAGTATTTT.

In its sample, this clonotype was seen a few times. The rearrangement uses TRBV11-2 and TRBJ2-3; the D is unclear. Germline V lookup: CDR1 SGHAT, CDR2 FQNNGV. Trimming took off 5 bases at V and 6 bases at J, with 12 bases between the two ends. CDR3 length: 13 residues. This CDR3 is CASSRVTHDTQYF. CDR3 nucleotides: TGTGCCAGCAGCCGGGTCACGCATGATACGCAGTATTTT.

This sequence joins TRBV28 and TRBJ1-5; 10 nucleotides line up with TRBD1. From germline, CDR1 is MDHEN and CDR2 SYDVKM. J was trimmed by 3 bases and V by 7 bases; bases with no gene match: 9. The length of the CDR3 is 16 residues. CDR3 in amino acids: CASTWTGGELNQPQHF. The CDR3, as DNA: TGTGCCAGCACTTGGACAGGGGGAGAACTCAATCAGCCCCAGCATTTT.

The CDR3 nucleotides are TGTGCCAACAATCCGGGACAGGAGGCGTGGGGCAATCAGCCCCAGCATTTT. Its translation is CANNPGQEAWGNQPQHF. The chain links TRBV12-3 or TRBV12-4 to TRBJ1-5; 8 bases fit TRBD1. The CDR3 runs 17 residues. V was pared by 10 bases and J by 2 bases, with 16 bases of the junction left unmatched.

By its share, this clonotype is large. The V and J genes are TRBV7-9 and TRBJ2-5; D gene uncertain. There are 14 residues in the CDR3. Germline values: CDR1 SEHNR, CDR2 FQNEAQ (reference sequence). V lost 2 bases, J lost 5 bases, and 12 bases lay in between. As DNA, the CDR3 is TGTGCCAGCAGCTTATCGGACGCGATGGAGACCCAGTACTTC. Amino acid sequence: CASSLSDAMETQYF.

This clonotype showed up just a few times. The V call is TRBV28, the J call TRBJ1-3; D gene unclear. Trimming removed 5 bases at V and 4 bases at J, with 15 bases between. The CDR3 runs to 15 residues. Germline CDR1 is MDHEN and CDR2 is SYDVKM. The CDR3 spells CASSNGPSSGNTIYF. Written as DNA, the CDR3 is TGTGCCAGCAGTAATGGACCCTCTTCCGGAAACACCATATATTTT.

This clonotype was seen a single time. The CDR3 DNA reads TGTGCCAGCTCCTCCGGGACAGTATATAATTCACCCCTCCACTTT. Amino acid sequence: CASSSGTVYNSPLHF. The chain has TRBV2 and TRBJ1-6, with 7 positions matching TRBD1. Germline assignment: CDR1 SNHLY and CDR2 FYNNEI. The V segment lost 8 bases and the J segment 4 bases; nucleotides outside the gene matches: 8. The CDR3 has 15 amino acids.

This clonotype was counted a few times. The DNA for the CDR3 is TGTGCCAGCAGCCCCCTACAGGGGAATAATTCACCCCTCCACTTT. This translates into CASSPLQGNNSPLHF. The genes are TRBV7-9 and TRBJ1-6; TRBD1 aligns across 7 bases. CDR3 length equals 15 residues. In germline, CDR1 is SEHNR, CDR2 FQNEAQ (reference sequence). V gave up 5 bases and J gave up 5 bases; unmatched junction bases: 6.

The rearrangement uses TRBV5-4 and TRBJ1-2; no clear D. The CDR3 loop spans 15 amino acids. Per the germline V gene, CDR1 is SGHNT and CDR2 is YYREEE (reference sequence). Trimming took 0 bases from V and 2 from J, leaving 11 bases between them. CDR3 in amino acids: CASSLAENGNYGYTF. CDR3 DNA: TGTGCCAGCAGCTTGGCTGAAAATGGAAACTATGGCTACACCTTC. The whole variable domain, filled in from reference TRBV5-4 and TRBJ1-2, reads ETGVTQSPTHLIKTRGQQVTLRCSSQSGHNTVSWYQQALGQGPQFIFQYYREEENGRGNFPPRFSGLQFPNYSSELNVNALELDDSALYLCASSLAENGNYGYTFGSGTRLTVV.

The chain has TRBV6-5 and TRBJ2-5, with 7 bases that match TRBD2. In germline, CDR1 is MNHEY, CDR2 SVGAGI. Trimming removed 0 bases from V and 5 bases from J; junction bases left unmatched: 9. This CDR3 has 16 amino acids. Written as DNA, the CDR3 is TGTGCCAGCAGTTACTCTTCGGGAGGCCACGGGGAGACCCAGTACTTC. Protein product: CASSYSSGGHGETQYF.

This clonotype was detected a few times. V gene TRBV24-1 combines with J gene TRBJ2-3; the D gene is possibly TRBD1 (6 bases). The germline V gene has CDR1 KGHDR and CDR2 SFDVKD. V gave up 7 bases and J gave up 2 bases, with 18 bases separating them. The CDR3 length is 16 residues. CDR3 sequence (DNA): TGTGCCACCAGAGAAGCCGGACAGAGCACCACAGATACGCAGTATTTT. Protein: CATREAGQSTTDTQYF.

The rearrangement links TRBV10-1 to TRBJ1-2, with D unresolved. The V and J ends lost 6 bases and 7 bases respectively, with 12 bases between them. The germline CDR1 and CDR2 sequences are WNHNN and SYGVQD (reference sequence). The length of the CDR3 is 12 residues. For the CDR3, the DNA is TGCGCCAGCAGCGGCCAGAGCGGTGGCTACACCTTC. Protein product: CASSGQSGGYTF.

This clonotype has just a few counts. The rearrangement joins TRBV11-3 to TRBJ2-5, with a weak D call TRBD2 (5 bases). Looked up from germline, CDR1 is SGHNT and CDR2 is YENEEA. The length of the CDR3 is 14 residues. V was trimmed by 5 bases and J by 7 bases, leaving 17 bases between them. CDR3 sequence: CASSNGLAGGTQYF. In nucleotides, the CDR3 is TGTGCCAGCAGCAACGGACTGGCGGGCGGGACCCAGTACTTC.

This chain links TRBV20-1 with TRBJ2-1, with TRBD2 identical over 13 bases. This CDR3 region has 15 residues. Trimming removed 1 base from V and 8 bases from J; junction bases left unmatched: 5. Germline V gene data show CDR1 as DFQATT and CDR2 as SNEGSKA (reference sequence). CDR3: CSARAQGLAGDEQFF. CDR3 coding DNA: TGCAGTGCTAGAGCCCAAGGACTAGCGGGAGATGAGCAGTTCTTC.

This clonotype was seen a handful of times. The rearrangement links TRBV15 to TRBJ2-3; 11 nucleotides line up with TRBD2. This CDR3 spans 15 amino acids. The germline V gene encodes CDR1 LNHNV and CDR2 YYDKDF (reference sequence). Trimming cost V 4 bases and J 4 bases; bases outside gene matches: 4. The DNA for the CDR3 is TGTGCCACCAGCACGGGACTAGCGGACTCAGATACGCAGTATTTT. Translation gives CATSTGLADSDTQYF. The full variable domain, its missing parts supplied by reference TRBV15 and TRBJ2-3, is DAMVIQNPRYQVTQFGKPVTLSCSQTLNHNVMYWYQQKSSQAPKLLFHYYDKDFNNEADTPDNFQSRRPNTSFCFLDIRSPGLGDTAMYLCATSTGLADSDTQYFGPGTRLTVL.

This chain joins TRBV7-9 and TRBJ1-2, with a weak D call TRBD1 (5 bases). Per the germline V gene, CDR1 is SEHNR and CDR2 is FQNEAQ (reference sequence). The CDR3 spans 13 residues. Trimming left V 8 bases short and J 8 bases short, with 18 bases between. CDR3 protein: CASRLSDSQGYTF. The CDR3 nucleotides are TGTGCCAGCCGCCTATCCGACAGCCAAGGCTACACCTTC.

This clonotype is large by share. The J gene is TRBJ2-7, the V gene TRBV11-2; TRBD1 matches 9 bases. V was pared by 5 bases and J by 3 bases, with 8 bases of the junction left unmatched. Germline V CDR1 and CDR2: SGHAT, FQNNGV. The CDR3 extends over 15 amino acids. CDR3 DNA sequence: TGTGCCAGCAGCCGGGGACAGGGAGGTTTCTACGAGCAGTACTTC. Protein: CASSRGQGGFYEQYF.

The chain recombines TRBV20-1 with TRBJ2-1; 11 positions agree with TRBD2. The J segment lost 7 bases and the V segment lost 3 bases, leaving 11 bases of the junction unmatched. Germline V gives CDR1 DFQATT, CDR2 SNEGSKA (reference sequence). This CDR3 is built from 16 residues. The CDR3 reads CSASWGAASGGNEQFF. For the CDR3, the DNA is TGCAGTGCTAGTTGGGGCGCGGCTAGCGGGGGGAATGAGCAGTTCTTC.